What follows are 7 T cell receptor beta chains derived from one specimen sequenced in a study of shared clonotypes between healthy human individuals. Using immunoSEQ multiplex PCR, the repertoire was profiled, and TCRdb retains in-frame clones only, with some absent. Counted here are around 450,000 clones, 70% to 80% occurring once; the ten biggest clones make up less than 15%. The source material was PBMCs. Receptors were obtained from a woman between 40 and 50 years old in good health. Some clones in this sample may be carry-over from other donors' samples.

This clone has a handful of counts. CDR3 in DNA: TGTGCCAGCAGCCAGTTTTTCGGGACAGGAAAAATGAACACTGAAGCTTTCTTT. As protein: CASSQFFGTGKMNTEAFF. The V and J genes are TRBV14 and TRBJ1-1; 8 bases line up with TRBD1. This CDR3 has 18 amino acids. V gave up 3 bases and J gave up 0 bases; unmatched junction bases: 12. The V gene's germline CDR1 is SGHDN and CDR2 FVKESK.

V gene TRBV6-5 combines with J gene TRBJ1-2; 7 bases line up with TRBD1. The germline gives CDR1 MNHEY, CDR2 SVGAGI. The length of the CDR3 is 16 residues. J lost 7 bases, V lost 3 bases, and 14 bases had no gene match. Here the CDR3 DNA reads TGTGCCAGCAGTTATCGCCCACAGGGGCAGGGTACTGGCTACACCTTC. Amino acid sequence: CASSYRPQGQGTGYTF.

J is TRBJ2-7 and V is TRBV19, with D unclear. This CDR3 spans 13 amino acids. Germline CDR1 reads LNHDA; CDR2 reads SQIVND (reference sequence). V lost 2 bases and J lost 6, with 11 bases in between. The DNA of the CDR3 is TGTGCCAGTAGTATACGCGCCGTAGGCGAGCAGTACTTC. This sequence encodes CASSIRAVGEQYF.

In the case of this clone: A read error likely explains this, since a far larger clone differs by one base. This sequence joins TRBV5-1 and TRBJ2-1; D may be TRBD1 (6 bases). There are 17 residues in the CDR3. Germline assignment: CDR1 SGHRS and CDR2 YFSETQ. CDR3 DNA sequence: TGCGTCAGCAGCCCCGCTACTGGGACGCTTACAGGGAATGAGCAGTTCTTC. The encoded protein is CVSSPATGTLTGNEQFF.

The chain employs TRBV9 and TRBJ2-7, with 9 bases fitting TRBD2. The CDR3 is 15 amino acids. J gave up 7 bases and V 4 bases, and 12 bases lay outside the gene matches. Germline V gives CDR1 SGDLS, CDR2 YYNGEE. CDR3 sequence (DNA): TGTGCCAGCAGCAAACAAGCGGGAGGATCGGGAGAGCAGTACTTC. This encodes CASSKQAGGSGEQYF.

This clone was counted a few times. The genes are TRBV4-3 and TRBJ2-1, with 12 bases matching TRBD2. Trimming took 3 bases from V and 9 from J; bases not matched to a gene: 6. The length of the CDR3 is 15 residues. CDR1 and CDR2 (germline): LGHNA, YSLEER. In DNA, the CDR3 is TGCGCCAGCAGCCAGACTAGCGGGAGATTAAGTGAGCAGTTCTTC. This sequence encodes CASSQTSGRLSEQFF.

The CDR3 bases are TGTGCCAGCAGCTTGTTTACAACTAATGAAAAACTGTTTTTT. Translated: CASSLFTTNEKLFF. The rearrangement uses TRBV5-6 and TRBJ1-4, with D hard to call. CDR3 length: 14 residues. Germline CDR1 reads SGHDT; CDR2 reads YYEEEE. The V and J ends lost 1 base and 0 bases respectively, with 4 bases between them.